This section outlines one TCR beta chain sequence together with its context. Its target is not known. The data are from a study of blood T cells in healthy people across ages. General study findings and limits: There were more naive CD4+ cells and higher diversity in long-lived donors than in aged donors. Donor CMV infection status was unknown, possibly confounding age-related changes in expanded clonotypes. Older age coincided with a roughly linear decline in TCR beta diversity per million T cells.

Sample-barcoded 5' priming and a J-beta primer mix drove a second PCR of roughly 6 to 12 cycles. Samples each returned at least 2.5 million CDR3-containing paired-end reads. TCRdb reprocessed the 5' RACE reads via MiXCR and lists one record per CDR3 protein. The sample holds about 830,000 distinct CDR3 sequences, 58% seen once. CDR1 is SGDLS and CDR2 is YYNGEE in the germline V gene. V gave up 4 bases and J gave up 5 bases, with 9 bases separating them. This CDR3 region has 13 residues. Sequencing was performed on blood. The receptor comes from a man between 25 and 39 years old in good health. This sequence joins TRBV9 and TRBJ2-2; weak D call: TRBD1 (5 bases). CDR3 sequence (DNA): TGTGCCAGCAGCATCCAGGGTACCGGGGAGCTGTTTTTT. It is translated as CASSIQGTGELFF.